A single sample gave rise to the 16 T cell receptor beta chains below, sequenced in a study of blood T cell repertoires in COVID-19 (dated by TCRdb to 2020 to 2021). Library preparation used the immunoSEQ multiplex PCR assay. TCRdb carries this immuneACCESS record with in-frame sequences only. Its versions omit some clonotypes, under half of them owing to an unresolved V gene in the studies checked, with the rest unexplained. The sample data list some 25,000 clones, and roughly 84% of these were observed just once. The ten biggest clones cover 30% to 40% of the sample. Sample: peripheral blood. The receptors here all came from a human donor in a cohort sampled during active COVID-19.

The rearrangement links TRBV27 to TRBJ2-7; the D gene is possibly TRBD2 (6 bases). CDR1 and CDR2 (germline): MNHEY, SMNVEV (reference sequence). Trimming took off 2 bases at V and 3 bases at J, with 11 bases between the two ends. The CDR3 is 14 residues long. The CDR3 coding sequence is TGTGCCAGCAGTTTAGCGGGGCCGGGCTACGAGCAGTACTTC. Protein: CASSLAGPGYEQYF.

This clone was observed a single time. The chain uses TRBV7-3 and TRBJ2-5; 7 bases fit TRBD2. The CDR3 has 13 residues. CDR1 is SGHTA and CDR2 is FQGTGA in the germline V gene. J lost 5 bases, V lost 2 bases, and 2 bases had no gene match. CDR3 nucleotides: TGTGCCAGCAGCTTATCGCGGGAGGAGACCCAGTACTTC. Protein sequence: CASSLSREETQYF.

CDR3 nucleotides: TGCGCCAGCAGCCAGCCTAGGACAGGTAAACCCACTGAAGCTTTCTTT. As protein: CASSQPRTGKPTEAFF. The chain couples TRBV5-1 to TRBJ1-1; 7 bases are shared with TRBD1. Per the germline V gene, CDR1 is SGHRS and CDR2 is YFSETQ. The CDR3 has 16 amino acids. V lost 4 bases and J lost 4; bases outside the gene matches: 13. Full variable domain (rest looked up from reference TRBV5-1 and TRBJ1-1): KAGVTQTPRYLIKTRGQQVTLSCSPISGHRSVSWYQQTPGQGLQFLFEYFSETQRNKGNFPGRFSGRQFSNSRSEMNVSTLELGDSALYLCASSQPRTGKPTEAFFGQGTRLTVV.

The CDR3 sequence: CASSFSQIGYPVDFPFYEQYF. CDR3 coding DNA: TGCGCCAGCAGCTTTAGTCAGATCGGGTACCCTGTGGATTTCCCTTTCTACGAGCAGTACTTC. The chain links TRBV5-1 to TRBJ2-7; D unresolved. The V end lost 2 bases, the J end lost 3 bases, and 33 bases lay between the germline ends. Per the germline V gene, CDR1 is SGHRS and CDR2 is YFSETQ. The CDR3 extends over 21 amino acids.

CDR3 region: CASSVTGDYGYTF. CDR3 bases: TGCGCCAGCTCCGTAACCGGGGATTATGGCTACACCTTC. The chain employs TRBV5-1 and TRBJ1-2; no clear D gene. The CDR3 runs to 13 residues. The germline CDR1 and CDR2 sequences are SGHRS and YFSETQ. With 7 bases removed from V and 5 bases from J, the gap between germline ends came to 15 bases.

The gene calls are TRBV7-9 and TRBJ2-3; a possible D gene is TRBD1 (6 bases). Trimming cost V 5 bases and J 1 base, with 10 bases left between them. Germline V lookup: CDR1 SEHNR, CDR2 FQNEAQ (reference sequence). The CDR3 sequence is 14 residues long. CDR3 nucleotides: TGTGCCAGCAGCCCACGACAGGGCACAGATACGCAGTATTTT. Translation: CASSPRQGTDTQYF.

Comments on this clone: In the same sample, other DNA sequences code for this CDR3. The chain recombines TRBV11-2 with TRBJ2-7; maybe TRBD2 (6 bases). This CDR3 spans 14 amino acids. V dropped 5 bases and J dropped 0 bases, with 11 bases sitting between them. Germline CDR1 SGHAT, CDR2 FQNNGV. The CDR3, as DNA: TGTGCCAGCAGCCCTTCCGGGAGCTCCTACGAGCAGTACTTC. Translation gives CASSPSGSSYEQYF.

This chain links TRBV6-5 with TRBJ2-7; 8 bases are a match to TRBD2. The CDR3 has 15 amino acids. V was clipped by 5 bases and J by 2 bases; unmatched bases: 8. The germline V gene encodes CDR1 MNHEY and CDR2 SVGAGI. CDR3 bases: TGTGCCAGCAGTCTGACCGGGACTAGTACCTACGAGCAGTACTTC. Protein sequence: CASSLTGTSTYEQYF.

On this clone: Because it lacks the conserved phenylalanine or tryptophan at the end, this CDR3 is likely a read error. No DNA is shown, since the ends of the CDR3 on it are uncertain; the CDR3 is the one TCRdb lists. This chain links TRBV20-1 with TRBJ1-2. The CDR3 length equals 8 residues, ends included. The germline V gene encodes CDR1 DFQATT and CDR2 SNEGSKA (reference sequence). CDR3 sequence: CSPRGVAL.

The genes are TRBV5-1 and TRBJ2-7; no reliable D call. The CDR3 loop spans 11 amino acids. CDR1 SGHRS and CDR2 YFSETQ come from the germline V gene. V was clipped by 3 bases and J by 1 base, with 2 bases between them. CDR3: CASSSSYEQYF. The CDR3 DNA follows: TGCGCCAGCAGCTCTTCCTACGAGCAGTACTTC.

V is TRBV20-1 and J is TRBJ2-3, with D tentatively TRBD1 or TRBD2 (6 bases each). The length of the CDR3 is 15 residues. CDR1 is DFQATT and CDR2 is SNEGSKA in the germline V gene (reference sequence). Trimming left V 3 bases short and J 2 bases short, with 15 bases between. The CDR3 DNA is TGCAGTGCTAGTGGGGGGCAGGGGACCACAGATACGCAGTATTTT. This gives the protein CSASGGQGTTDTQYF.

This clone was picked up a small number of times. The rearrangement links TRBV19 to TRBJ2-1, with a tentative D call TRBD1 (6 bases). The germline gives CDR1 LNHDA, CDR2 SQIVND (reference sequence). The CDR3 runs to 16 residues. Trimming shortened V by 6 bases and J by 5 bases, and 20 bases separated the two germline ends. As DNA, the CDR3 is TGTGCCAGTAGACCAAGGGGACACTCTGGGGACAATGAGCAGTTCTTC. Its translation: CASRPRGHSGDNEQFF.

The chain carries TRBV2 and TRBJ1-5; D unclear. Trimming took 4 bases from V and 14 from J, leaving 15 bases between them. CDR3 size: 12 residues. The germline V gene encodes CDR1 SNHLY and CDR2 FYNNEI. The CDR3 here is CASSVGGRRKHF. For the CDR3, the DNA is TGTGCCAGCAGTGTTGGAGGTCGGAGGAAGCATTTT.

The chain links TRBV7-2 to TRBJ2-3; D uncertain. This CDR3 contains 15 residues. The V end was cut by 5 bases, the J end by 1 base, with 13 bases between. The germline V gene has CDR1 SGHTA and CDR2 FQGNSA. The chain's CDR3 is CASSPGVVGTDTQYF. Written as DNA, the CDR3 is TGTGCCAGCAGCCCCGGAGTGGTGGGCACAGATACGCAGTATTTT.

The chain joins TRBV11-2 to TRBJ2-5, with TRBD1 matching 7 bases. The CDR3 extends over 13 amino acids. J was trimmed by 3 bases and V by 3 bases; bases with no gene match: 1. Germline CDR1 SGHAT, CDR2 FQNNGV. CDR3 amino acids: CASSFTGEETQYF. CDR3 DNA sequence: TGTGCCAGCAGCTTTACAGGGGAAGAGACCCAGTACTTC.

The V and J genes are TRBV9 and TRBJ2-7; no definite D call. Germline assignment: CDR1 SGDLS and CDR2 YYNGEE. This CDR3 spans 15 amino acids. Trimming removed 4 bases from V and 0 bases from J, with 14 bases in between. The DNA for the CDR3 is TGTGCCAGCAGCCCTCTGGGCAGCTTCTCCTACGAGCAGTACTTC. This translates into CASSPLGSFSYEQYF.